A selection of T cell receptor beta chains follows, all from one sample in a study of cytomegalovirus exposure and HLA in healthy donors. TCRdb keeps only in-frame clones here, not all; method: immunoSEQ multiplex PCR. The sample includes about 150,000 clones, approximately 81% of them seen just once. The material sequenced was PBMCs. These receptors were taken from a man younger than 35 in good health and CMV-seronegative. The CDR3 runs from the conserved cysteine through the conserved F or W. The D gene is left open where the match is weak. Size is stated for part of the rows, as once, few or many counts, or as a class when the clone is expanded.

TRBJ2-3,NA,TRBV5-1,NA,TGCGCCAGCAGCTTGGGGGAGCCCACAGATACGCAGTATTTT,CASSLGEPTDTQYF
TRBJ1-1,TRBD1,TRBV7-8,NA,TGTGCCAGCAGCCCAGGGGGCGCAGGGTTCTCTGAAGCCTTCTTT,CASSPGGAGFSEAFF
TRBJ2-7,TRBD2,TRBV25-1,few,TGTGCCAGCAGTGAAACGGGAGCGGGAGGCTCCTCCTACGAGCAGTACTTC,CASSETGAGGSSYEQYF
TRBJ1-1,TRBD1,TRBV19,NA,TGTGCCAGTAGTACGGGGAGCTACGGGACAGGACTTATGAACACTGAAGCTTTCTTT,CASSTGSYGTGLMNTEAFF
TRBJ2-3,TRBD2,TRBV20-1,NA,TGCAGTGCTAGATATAGCGGGAGTGGGTATTTT,CSARYSGSGYF
TRBJ2-7,TRBD2,TRBV4-3,few,TGCGCCAGCAGCCAAGGAGCGGGAGCTACCTACGAGCAGTACTTC,CASSQGAGATYEQYF
TRBJ1-1,TRBD1,TRBV28,NA,TGTGCCAGCAGTGATCACCAGGGGGCCACTGAAGCTTTCTTT,CASSDHQGATEAFF
TRBJ2-5,NA,TRBV20-1,NA,TGCAGTGCTTCGGGGTCAGAGACCCAGTACTTC,CSASGSETQYF
TRBJ2-3,TRBD1,TRBV28,NA,TGTGCCAGCAATCCCACAGGGGTAGATACGCAGTATTTT,CASNPTGVDTQYF
TRBJ1-2,NA,TRBV7-9,NA,TGTGCCAGCAGCTTAGCGCTACAGGGCGGTGGCTACACCTTC,CASSLALQGGGYTF
TRBJ2-7,NA,TRBV28,NA,TGTGCCAGCACCTCCTTTCGGCAGGGCCTACGGGGGGAGCAGTACTTC,CASTSFRQGLRGEQYF
TRBJ2-7,NA,TRBV4-3,NA,TGCGCCAGCAGCCAAGACGACACGGCTACCTACGAGCAGTACTTC,CASSQDDTATYEQYF
TRBJ2-7,NA,TRBV27,NA,TGTGCCAGCAGCTCGTCAATCCCGAGCGGGTTATACGAGCAGTACTTC,CASSSSIPSGLYEQYF
TRBJ1-2,TRBD1,TRBV28,NA,TGTGCCAGCAGTATGACCGGGACAGTTAACTATGGCTACACCTTC,CASSMTGTVNYGYTF
TRBJ1-1,NA,TRBV5-4,few,TGTGCCAGCAGCAGGACAGCTAACACTGAAGCTTTCTTT,CASSRTANTEAFF
TRBJ1-3,NA,TRBV16,once,TGTGCCAGCAGACCCGGGACTCCCTCTGGAAACACCATATATTTT,CASRPGTPSGNTIYF
TRBJ2-3,NA,TRBV6-5,NA,TGTGCCAGCAAAGAGGGCCAAGGAACAGATACGCAGTATTTT,CASKEGQGTDTQYF
TRBJ2-2,TRBD2,TRBV7-2,NA,TGTGCCAGCAGCTTAGGCGGGAGTACCGGGGAGCTGTTTTTT,CASSLGGSTGELFF
TRBJ2-5,NA,TRBV5-1,NA,TGCGCCAGCAGCTTAGTCGGGAAGGGAGAGACCCAGTACTTC,CASSLVGKGETQYF
TRBJ2-3,TRBD1,TRBV19,NA,TGTGCCAGTAGTATCCCCGACAGGGGGCATGGGGATACGCAGTATTTT,CASSIPDRGHGDTQYF
TRBJ1-1,NA,TRBV4-1,NA,TGCGCCAGCAGCCAAGATCCCGGGTTGAACACTGAAGCTTTCTTT,CASSQDPGLNTEAFF
TRBJ2-7,TRBD1,TRBV9,NA,TGTGCCAGCAGCCTAGAGGTGGGACAGACCTACGAGCAGTACTTC,CASSLEVGQTYEQYF
TRBJ1-5,NA,TRBV2,NA,TGTGCCAGCAGTGGGCCTGGCGGGCAGCCCCAGCATTTT,CASSGPGGQPQHF
TRBJ1-5,NA,TRBV6-1,NA,TGTGCCAGCAGTGAGTGGAGTCCTAGCAATCAGCCCCAGCATTTT,CASSEWSPSNQPQHF
TRBJ2-3,TRBD2,TRBV7-8,NA,TGTGCCAGCAGCTCTTCTGGGGGGGGACCCACCACAGATACGCAGTATTTT,CASSSSGGGPTTDTQYF
TRBJ1-5,TRBD1,TRBV27,NA,TGTGCCAGGAGACCCGACAGGGGGAAGCAGCCCCAGCATTTT,CARRPDRGKQPQHF
TRBJ2-3,NA,TRBV5-1,NA,TGCGCCAGCAGCTCATCCCCAGGATCCCCTAGCACAGATACGCAGTATTTT,CASSSSPGSPSTDTQYF
TRBJ1-1,NA,TRBV25-1,NA,TGTGCCAGCAGTGAAATTTCGGGGGGTGAAGCTTTCTTT,CASSEISGGEAFF
TRBJ1-2,TRBD1,TRBV19,NA,TGTGCCAGTAGTATAGGACAGGGAGGTGGATATGGCTACACCTTC,CASSIGQGGGYGYTF
TRBJ2-1,NA,TRBV9,NA,TGTGCCAGCAGCGCCAGGGCGAGAAGTCCCTACAATGAGCAGTTCTTC,CASSARARSPYNEQFF
TRBJ1-2,NA,TRBV9,NA,TGTGCCAGCTCGGCTAACTATGGCTACACCTTC,CASSANYGYTF
TRBJ2-4,TRBD2,TRBV4-3,NA,TGCGCCAGCAGCCTCGGACTAGCGGGAGGGCCCCCCAAAAACATTCAGTACTTC,CASSLGLAGGPPKNIQYF
TRBJ2-7,NA,TRBV27,medium-sized,TGTGCCAGCAGTTTCGGCGACAGCTTCTCCTACGAGCAGTACTTC,CASSFGDSFSYEQYF
TRBJ2-7,TRBD1,TRBV28,few,TGTGCCAGCAGTCTGCCCGGACAGGGAGAGGGCGAGCAGTACTTC,CASSLPGQGEGEQYF
TRBJ1-4,TRBD1,TRBV18,few,TGTGCCAGCTCACCCGACAGGGACGTTTATGAAAAACTGTTTTTT,CASSPDRDVYEKLFF
TRBJ2-5,NA,TRBV5-1,once,TGCGCCAGCAGCCCGGACAGAACCCCCCGGGAGACCCAGTACTTC,CASSPDRTPRETQYF
TRBJ1-2,TRBD1,TRBV5-1,few,TGCGCCAGCAGTACACCCCCCAAATGGGGACAGAACTATGGCTACACCTTC,CASSTPPKWGQNYGYTF
TRBJ2-7,TRBD1,TRBV2,NA,TGTGCCAGCAGTGGTCCCTGGACAGGGGGCGAGCAGTACTTC,CASSGPWTGGEQYF
TRBJ2-7,TRBD1,TRBV18,few,TGTGCCAGCTCACCACGGGAACAGGGGAACTACGAGCAGTACTTC,CASSPREQGNYEQYF
TRBJ1-1,NA,TRBV11-2,NA,TGTGCCAGCAGCTTAAGGGTCGGGGGGACTGAAGCTTTCTTT,CASSLRVGGTEAFF
TRBJ1-5,NA,TRBV2,NA,TGTGCCAGCAGTGGGGGGGCCGGGGGGAATCAGCCCCAGCATTTT,CASSGGAGGNQPQHF
TRBJ2-1,NA,TRBV9,NA,TGTGCCAGCAGCGTAGGGGGGGTGGCGGGCGAGCAGTTCTTC,CASSVGGVAGEQFF
TRBJ1-2,NA,TRBV28,many,TGTGCCAGCAGGGGGGGGAAAGCTCCGTATGGCTACACCTTC,CASRGGKAPYGYTF
TRBJ2-7,TRBD2,TRBV28,few,TGTGCCAGCCGGGAGGGACTAGCGGGAGGGTACGAGCAGTACTTC,CASREGLAGGYEQYF
TRBJ1-2,TRBD1,TRBV7-9,NA,TGTGCCAGCAGCCTACCGGCAGGGGGCTCCTATGGCTACACCTTC,CASSLPAGGSYGYTF
TRBJ2-7,NA,TRBV6-5,NA,TGTGCCAGCAGCAGAGGGGGTCCCTCCTACGAGCAGTACTTC,CASSRGGPSYEQYF
TRBJ2-3,TRBD2,TRBV15,few,TGTGCCACCAGCAGACTAGCGGGAGGGCCAGATACGCAGTATTTT,CATSRLAGGPDTQYF
TRBJ1-5,NA,TRBV4-1,NA,TGCGCCAGCAGCCAATGGGGGCCTACAGTAACATTAAATCAGCCCCAGCATTTT,CASSQWGPTVTLNQPQHF
TRBJ1-2,TRBD1,TRBV19,NA,TGTGCCAGTACTTCAAGTGGACAGGGGGCGTACGGCTACACCTTC,CASTSSGQGAYGYTF
TRBJ2-1,NA,TRBV27,NA,TGTGCCAGCGCCTTTAGGGACCCAGGGGTCTCCTACAATGAGCAGTTCTTC,CASAFRDPGVSYNEQFF
TRBJ1-3,TRBD1,TRBV11-2,few,TGTGCCAGCAGCCCCGGGACAGGGGGTGGAAACACCATATATTTT,CASSPGTGGGNTIYF
TRBJ1-5,TRBD1,TRBV29-1,NA,TGCAGCGTTCGAGGGGGGGGACCGGGACAGGGATCTAGCAATCAGCCCCAGCATTTT,CSVRGGGPGQGSSNQPQHF
TRBJ2-7,TRBD2,TRBV9,NA,TGTGCCAGCAGCGTAGCTTCGGGGGGCGGGACTAGCGGCGGGGATGAGCAGTACTTC,CASSVASGGGTSGGDEQYF
TRBJ1-5,TRBD1,TRBV2,NA,TGTGCCAGCAGTTCGGACAGGGGTGAGCCCCAGCATTTT,CASSSDRGEPQHF
TRBJ1-2,TRBD1,TRBV5-6,NA,TGTGCCAGCAGCTCTACGGACAGGAACTATGGCTACACCTTC,CASSSTDRNYGYTF
TRBJ2-5,NA,TRBV5-1,NA,TGCGCCAGCAGCTTGCAACCCGGGACACCTCAAGAGACCCAGTACTTC,CASSLQPGTPQETQYF
TRBJ1-4,NA,TRBV4-3,NA,TGCGCCAGCAGCCAAGATAACAGAGAAAAACTGTTTTTT,CASSQDNREKLFF
TRBJ1-1,NA,TRBV7-9,NA,TGTTCCAGCAGCCCCTATACCGGGACACGGGGCACTGAAGCTTTCTTT,CSSSPYTGTRGTEAFF
TRBJ1-2,NA,TRBV7-9,once,TGTTCCAGCAGCCCTTCTAGGGACACACACCATGCGAAAGGCTACACCTTC,CSSSPSRDTHHAKGYTF
TRBJ2-7,NA,TRBV2,NA,TGTGCCAGCTCCGCCCAGGGGTCGGGCGAGCAGTACTTC,CASSAQGSGEQYF